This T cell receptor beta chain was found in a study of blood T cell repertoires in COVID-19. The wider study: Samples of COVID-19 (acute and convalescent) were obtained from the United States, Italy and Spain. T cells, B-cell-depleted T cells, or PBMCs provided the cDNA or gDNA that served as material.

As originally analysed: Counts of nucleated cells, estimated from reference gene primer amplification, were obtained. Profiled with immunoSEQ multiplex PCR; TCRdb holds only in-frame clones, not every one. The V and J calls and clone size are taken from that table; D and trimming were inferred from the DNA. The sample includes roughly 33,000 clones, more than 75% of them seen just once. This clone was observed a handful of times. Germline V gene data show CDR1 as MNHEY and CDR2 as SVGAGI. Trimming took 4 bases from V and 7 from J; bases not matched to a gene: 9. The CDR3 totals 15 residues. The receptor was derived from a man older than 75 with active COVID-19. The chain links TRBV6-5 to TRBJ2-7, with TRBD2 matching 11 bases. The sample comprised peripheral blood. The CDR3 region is CASSSEFRLAGEQYF. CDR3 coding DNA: TGTGCCAGCAGTTCCGAATTCCGACTAGCGGGAGAGCAGTACTTC.